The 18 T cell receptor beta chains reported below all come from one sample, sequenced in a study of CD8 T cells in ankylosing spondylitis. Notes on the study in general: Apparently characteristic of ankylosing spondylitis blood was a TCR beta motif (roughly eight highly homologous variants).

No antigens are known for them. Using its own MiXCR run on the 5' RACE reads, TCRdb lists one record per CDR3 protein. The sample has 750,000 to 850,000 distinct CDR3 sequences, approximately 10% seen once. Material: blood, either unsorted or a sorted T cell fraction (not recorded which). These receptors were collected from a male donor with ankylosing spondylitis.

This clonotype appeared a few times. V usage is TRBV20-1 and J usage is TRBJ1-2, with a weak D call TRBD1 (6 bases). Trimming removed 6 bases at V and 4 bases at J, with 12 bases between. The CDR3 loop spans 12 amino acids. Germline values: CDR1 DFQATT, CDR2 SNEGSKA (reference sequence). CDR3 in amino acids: CSAVGQSYGYTF. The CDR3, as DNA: TGCAGTGCGGTCGGACAGTCCTATGGCTACACCTTC.

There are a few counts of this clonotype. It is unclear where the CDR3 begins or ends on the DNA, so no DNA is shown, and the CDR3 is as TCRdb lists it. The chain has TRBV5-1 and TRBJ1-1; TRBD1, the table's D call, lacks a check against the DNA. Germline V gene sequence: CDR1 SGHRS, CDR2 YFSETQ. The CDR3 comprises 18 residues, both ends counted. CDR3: CASSLTAVGGGALGQTFF.

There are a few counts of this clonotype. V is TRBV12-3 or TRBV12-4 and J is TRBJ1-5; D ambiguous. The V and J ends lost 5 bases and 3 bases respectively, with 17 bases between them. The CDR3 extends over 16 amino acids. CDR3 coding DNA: TGTGCCAGCAGTCTCCGGGGAGGGATACTCAATCAGCCCCAGCATTTT. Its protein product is CASSLRGGILNQPQHF.

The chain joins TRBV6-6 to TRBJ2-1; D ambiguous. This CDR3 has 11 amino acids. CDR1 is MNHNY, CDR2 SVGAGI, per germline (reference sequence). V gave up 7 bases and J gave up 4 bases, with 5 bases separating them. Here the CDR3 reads CASTIYNEQFF. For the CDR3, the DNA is TGTGCCAGCACCATTTACAATGAGCAGTTCTTC.

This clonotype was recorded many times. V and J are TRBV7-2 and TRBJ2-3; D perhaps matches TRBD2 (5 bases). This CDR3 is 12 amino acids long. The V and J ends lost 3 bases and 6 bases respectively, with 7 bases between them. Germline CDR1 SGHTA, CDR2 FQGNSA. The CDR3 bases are TGTGCCAGCAGCTTTCGCGGGGATACGCAGTATTTT. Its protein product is CASSFRGDTQYF.

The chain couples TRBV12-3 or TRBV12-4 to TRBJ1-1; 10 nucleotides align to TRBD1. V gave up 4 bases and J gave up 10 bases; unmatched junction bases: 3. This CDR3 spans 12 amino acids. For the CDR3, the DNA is TGTGCCAGCAGTTCACGGACAGGGGGAGCTTTCTTT. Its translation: CASSSRTGGAFF.

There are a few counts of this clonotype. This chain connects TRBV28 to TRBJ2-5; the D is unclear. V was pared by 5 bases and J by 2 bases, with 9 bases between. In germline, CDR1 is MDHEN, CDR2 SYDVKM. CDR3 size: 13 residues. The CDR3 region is CASSRTIQETQYF. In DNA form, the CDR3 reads TGTGCCAGCAGTCGTACTATTCAAGAGACCCAGTACTTC.

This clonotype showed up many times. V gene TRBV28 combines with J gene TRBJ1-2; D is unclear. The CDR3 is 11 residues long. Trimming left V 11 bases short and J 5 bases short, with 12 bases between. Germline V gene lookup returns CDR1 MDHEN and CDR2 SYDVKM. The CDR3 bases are TGTGCCGGCGACGGACGGTATGGCTACACCTTC. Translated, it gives CAGDGRYGYTF.

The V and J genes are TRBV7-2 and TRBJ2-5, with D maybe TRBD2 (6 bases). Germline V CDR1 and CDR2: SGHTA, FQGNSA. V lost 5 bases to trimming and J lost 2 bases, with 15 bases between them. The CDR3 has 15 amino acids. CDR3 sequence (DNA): TGTGCCAGCAGCGACGTCGGTGGGGGGCAAGAGACCCAGTACTTC. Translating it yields CASSDVGGGQETQYF.

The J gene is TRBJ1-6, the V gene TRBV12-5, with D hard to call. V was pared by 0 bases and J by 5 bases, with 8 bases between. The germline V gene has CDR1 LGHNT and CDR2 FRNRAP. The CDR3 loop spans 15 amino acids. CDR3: CASGLVDGHNSPLHF. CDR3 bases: TGTGCTAGTGGTTTGGTAGATGGACATAATTCACCCCTCCACTTT.

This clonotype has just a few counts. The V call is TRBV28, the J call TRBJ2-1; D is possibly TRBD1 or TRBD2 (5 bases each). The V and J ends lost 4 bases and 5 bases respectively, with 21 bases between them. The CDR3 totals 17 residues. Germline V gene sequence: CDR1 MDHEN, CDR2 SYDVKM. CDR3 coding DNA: TGTGCCAGCAGTTCGATTACCCCCGGGACCCCGAACAATGAGCAGTTCTTC. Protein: CASSSITPGTPNNEQFF.

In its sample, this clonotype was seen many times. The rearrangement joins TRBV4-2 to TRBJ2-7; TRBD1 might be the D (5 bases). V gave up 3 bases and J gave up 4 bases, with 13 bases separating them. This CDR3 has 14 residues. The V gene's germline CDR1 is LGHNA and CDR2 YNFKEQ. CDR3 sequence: CASSHGAGPYEQYF. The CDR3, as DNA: TGTGCCAGCAGCCACGGTGCAGGGCCATACGAGCAGTACTTC.

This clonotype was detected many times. CDR3 in DNA: TGCGCCAGCAGCCAAGGGGAAATCAGGGGGAACACTGAAGCTTTCTTT. This encodes CASSQGEIRGNTEAFF. V gene TRBV4-1 combines with J gene TRBJ1-1; perhaps TRBD1 as D (6 bases). The V end was cut by 1 base, the J end by 1 base, with 13 bases between. CDR1 MGHRA and CDR2 YSYEKL come from the germline V gene. There are 16 residues in the CDR3.

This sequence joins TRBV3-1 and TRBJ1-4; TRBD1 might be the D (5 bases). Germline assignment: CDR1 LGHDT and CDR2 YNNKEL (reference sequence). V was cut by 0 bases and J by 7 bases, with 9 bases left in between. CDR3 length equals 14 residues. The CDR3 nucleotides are TGTGCCAGCAGCCAAGATCCAGGGAGTGAAAAACTGTTTTTT. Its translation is CASSQDPGSEKLFF. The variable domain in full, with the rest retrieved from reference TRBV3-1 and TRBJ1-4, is DTAVSQTPKYLVTQMGNDKSIKCEQNLGHDTMYWYKQDSKKFLKIMFSYNNKELIINETVPNRFSPKSPDKAHLNLHINSLELGDSAVYFCASSQDPGSEKLFFGSGTQLSVL.

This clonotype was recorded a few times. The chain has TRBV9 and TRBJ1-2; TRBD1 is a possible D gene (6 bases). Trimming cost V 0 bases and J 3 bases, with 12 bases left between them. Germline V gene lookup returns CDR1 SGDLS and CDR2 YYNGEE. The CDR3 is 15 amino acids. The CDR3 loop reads CASSVDSGGHYGYTF. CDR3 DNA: TGTGCCAGCAGCGTAGATTCCGGGGGCCACTATGGCTACACCTTC. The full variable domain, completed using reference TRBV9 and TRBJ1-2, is DSGVTQTPKHLITATGQRVTLRCSPRSGDLSVYWYQQSLDQGLQFLIQYYNGEERAKGNILERFSAQQFPDLHSELNLSSLELGDSALYFCASSVDSGGHYGYTFGSGTRLTVV.

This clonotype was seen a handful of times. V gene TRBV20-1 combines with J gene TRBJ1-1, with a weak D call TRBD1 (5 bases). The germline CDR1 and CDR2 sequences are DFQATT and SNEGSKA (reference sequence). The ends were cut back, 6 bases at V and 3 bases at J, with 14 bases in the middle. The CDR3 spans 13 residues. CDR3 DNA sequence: TGCAGTGCCCGGGGGGGGAAAGACACTGAAGCTTTCTTT. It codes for CSARGGKDTEAFF.

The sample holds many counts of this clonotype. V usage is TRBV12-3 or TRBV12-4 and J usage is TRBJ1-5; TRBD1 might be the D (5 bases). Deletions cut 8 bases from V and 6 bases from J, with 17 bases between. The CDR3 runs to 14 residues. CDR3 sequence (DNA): TGTGCCAGCGGAACGGGGCTTACGGGTCAGCCCCAGCATTTT. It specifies CASGTGLTGQPQHF.

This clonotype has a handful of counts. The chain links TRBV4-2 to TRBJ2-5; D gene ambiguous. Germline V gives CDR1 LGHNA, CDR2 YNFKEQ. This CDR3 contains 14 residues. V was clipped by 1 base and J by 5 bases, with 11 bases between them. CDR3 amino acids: CASSQGTRFETQYF. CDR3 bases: TGTGCCAGCAGCCAAGGAACCCGCTTCGAGACCCAGTACTTC.